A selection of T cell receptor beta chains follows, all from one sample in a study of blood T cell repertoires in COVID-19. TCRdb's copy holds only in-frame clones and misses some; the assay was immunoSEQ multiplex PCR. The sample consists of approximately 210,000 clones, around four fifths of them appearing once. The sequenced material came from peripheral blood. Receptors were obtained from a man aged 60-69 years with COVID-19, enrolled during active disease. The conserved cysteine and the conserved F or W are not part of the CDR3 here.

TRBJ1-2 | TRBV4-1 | ASSQDSRGQGEGYT
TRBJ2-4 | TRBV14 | ASSSFRDITLAKNIQY
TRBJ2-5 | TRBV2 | ASSLTGPGETQY
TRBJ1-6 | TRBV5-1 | ASSAGTGESPLH
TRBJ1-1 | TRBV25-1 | ASSEYGTGGQDTEAF
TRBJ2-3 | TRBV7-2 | ASSWTAAGGTDTQY
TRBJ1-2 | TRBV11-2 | ASNDGAAGSPHNYGYT
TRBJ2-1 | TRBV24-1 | ATSDFTRDIEQF
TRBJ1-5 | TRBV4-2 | ASSQDQKNNQPQH
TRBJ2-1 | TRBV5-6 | ASSLPASGRSHKF
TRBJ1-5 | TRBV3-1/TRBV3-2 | ASSPGGRNQPQH
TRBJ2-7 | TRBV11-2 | ASTLGGTGAYEQY
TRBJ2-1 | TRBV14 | ASSQDGTKVMNSYNEQF
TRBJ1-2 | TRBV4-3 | ASSRGQGNYGYT
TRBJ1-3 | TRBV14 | ASSQVAWSSGNTIY
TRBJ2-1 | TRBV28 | ASTSSWGQGAYEQF
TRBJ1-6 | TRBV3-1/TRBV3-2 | ASSQGSRSPLH
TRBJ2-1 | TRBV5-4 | ASSTGPIPGQF
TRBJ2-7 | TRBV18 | ASSQRGQYEQY
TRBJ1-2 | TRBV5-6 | ASSFTGGRGYT
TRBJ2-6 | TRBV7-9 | ASSLAGSGANVLT
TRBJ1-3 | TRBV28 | ASSKNRQGVGNTIY
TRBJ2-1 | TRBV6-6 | ASSYSGGEQF
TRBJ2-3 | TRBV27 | ASSQEGWTDTQY
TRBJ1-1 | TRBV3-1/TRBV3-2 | ASRDSTLNTEAF
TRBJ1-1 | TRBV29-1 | SVPSDSNTEAF
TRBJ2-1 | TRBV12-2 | ASRRAVEQF
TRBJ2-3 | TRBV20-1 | SAPWGGTQY
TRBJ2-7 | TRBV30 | AWSIGTAGYEQY
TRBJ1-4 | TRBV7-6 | ASSTDPARVEKLF
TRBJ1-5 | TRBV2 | ASSTDRGNQPQH
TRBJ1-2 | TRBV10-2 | ASTDRAPYGYT
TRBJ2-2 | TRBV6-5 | ASSYGGFRGTGELF
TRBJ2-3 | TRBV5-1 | ASSSRSGGDTQY
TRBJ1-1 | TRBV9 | ASSEGGDTEAF
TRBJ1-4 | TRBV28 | ASSFWGRGTNEKLF
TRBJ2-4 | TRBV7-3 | ASSPGTSFIQY
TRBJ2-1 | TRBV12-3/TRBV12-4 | ASTGTYNNEQF
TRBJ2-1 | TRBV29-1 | SGLPLADNEQF
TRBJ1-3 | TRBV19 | ASSPTGGSSGNTIY
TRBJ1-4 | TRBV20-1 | SARAEELF
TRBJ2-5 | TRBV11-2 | ASSRGYQETQY
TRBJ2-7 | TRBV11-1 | ASSRGLAGGGYEQY
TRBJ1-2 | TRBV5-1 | ASSSGRVGYT
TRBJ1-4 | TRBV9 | ASSVAPKEGEKLF
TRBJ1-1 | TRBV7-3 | ASSPSLGQENTEAF
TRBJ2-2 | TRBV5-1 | ASSLALSTGELF
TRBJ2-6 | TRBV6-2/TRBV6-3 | ASSFRGRSGANVLT